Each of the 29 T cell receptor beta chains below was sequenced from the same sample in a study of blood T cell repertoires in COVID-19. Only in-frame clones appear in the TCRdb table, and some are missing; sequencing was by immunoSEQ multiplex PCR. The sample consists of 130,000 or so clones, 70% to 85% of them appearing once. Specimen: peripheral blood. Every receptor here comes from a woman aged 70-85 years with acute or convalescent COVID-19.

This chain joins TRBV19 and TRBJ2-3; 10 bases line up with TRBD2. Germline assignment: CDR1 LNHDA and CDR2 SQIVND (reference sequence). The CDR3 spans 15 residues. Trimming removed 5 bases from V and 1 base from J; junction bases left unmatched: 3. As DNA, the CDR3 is TGTGCCAGTAGTCAAGGACTAGCGGGCACAGATACGCAGTATTTT. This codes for CASSQGLAGTDTQYF.

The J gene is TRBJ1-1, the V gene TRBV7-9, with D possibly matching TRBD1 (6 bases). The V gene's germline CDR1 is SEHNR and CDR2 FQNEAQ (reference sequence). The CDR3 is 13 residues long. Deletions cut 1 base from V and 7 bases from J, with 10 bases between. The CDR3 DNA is TGTGCCAGCAGCTTAGGACAGGCAAGTGAAGCTTTCTTT. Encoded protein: CASSLGQASEAFF.

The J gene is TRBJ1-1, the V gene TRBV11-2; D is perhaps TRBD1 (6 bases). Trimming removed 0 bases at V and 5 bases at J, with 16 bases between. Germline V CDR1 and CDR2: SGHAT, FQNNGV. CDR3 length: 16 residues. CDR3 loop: CASSLDGWGHATEAFF. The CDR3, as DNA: TGTGCCAGCAGCTTAGATGGGTGGGGGCACGCGACTGAAGCTTTCTTT. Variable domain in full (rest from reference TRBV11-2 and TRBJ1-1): EAGVAQSPRYKIIEKRQSVAFWCNPISGHATLYWYQQILGQGPKLLIQFQNNGVVDDSQLPKDRFSAERLKGVDSTLKIQPAKLEDSAVYLCASSLDGWGHATEAFFGQGTRLTVV.

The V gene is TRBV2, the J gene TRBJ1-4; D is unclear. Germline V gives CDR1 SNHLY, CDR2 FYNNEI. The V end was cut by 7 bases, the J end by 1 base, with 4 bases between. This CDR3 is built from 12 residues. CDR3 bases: TGTGCCAGCACAGGAACTAATGAAAAACTGTTTTTT. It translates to CASTGTNEKLFF.

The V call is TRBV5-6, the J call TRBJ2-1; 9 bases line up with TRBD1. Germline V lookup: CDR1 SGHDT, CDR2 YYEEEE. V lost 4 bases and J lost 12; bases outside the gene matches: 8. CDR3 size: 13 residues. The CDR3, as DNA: TGTGCCAGCAGCCAATACAGGGGGCTGGGGCAGTTCTTC. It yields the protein CASSQYRGLGQFF.

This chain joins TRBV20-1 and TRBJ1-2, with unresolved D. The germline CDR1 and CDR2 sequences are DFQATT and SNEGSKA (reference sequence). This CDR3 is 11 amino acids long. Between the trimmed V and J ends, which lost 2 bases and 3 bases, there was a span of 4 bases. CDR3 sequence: CSARRDYGYTF. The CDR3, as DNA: TGCAGTGCTAGACGGGACTATGGCTACACCTTC.

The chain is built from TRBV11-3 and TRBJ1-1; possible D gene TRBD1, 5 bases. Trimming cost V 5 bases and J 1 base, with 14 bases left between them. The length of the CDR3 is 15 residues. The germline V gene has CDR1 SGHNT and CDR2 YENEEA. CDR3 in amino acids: CASSVNRQKNTEAFF. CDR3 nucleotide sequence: TGTGCCAGCAGCGTAAACAGACAGAAGAACACTGAAGCTTTCTTT.

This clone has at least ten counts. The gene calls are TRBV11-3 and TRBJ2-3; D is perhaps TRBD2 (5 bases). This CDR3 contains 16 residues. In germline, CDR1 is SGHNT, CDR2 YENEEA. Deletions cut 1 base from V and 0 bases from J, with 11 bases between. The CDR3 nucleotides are TGTGCCAGCAGCTTAGCAGGAGCGGACAGCACAGATACGCAGTATTTT. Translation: CASSLAGADSTDTQYF.

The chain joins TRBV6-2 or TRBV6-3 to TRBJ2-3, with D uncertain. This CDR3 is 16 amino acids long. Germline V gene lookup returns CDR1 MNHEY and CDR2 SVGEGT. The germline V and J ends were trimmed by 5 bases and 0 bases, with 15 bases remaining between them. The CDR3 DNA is TGTGCCAGCAGTCAACTAAAACCGTATAGCACAGATACGCAGTATTTT. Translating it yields CASSQLKPYSTDTQYF.

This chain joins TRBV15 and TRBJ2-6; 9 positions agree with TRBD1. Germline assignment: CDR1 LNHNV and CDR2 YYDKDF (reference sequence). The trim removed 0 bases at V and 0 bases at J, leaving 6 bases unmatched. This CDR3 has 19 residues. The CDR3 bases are TGTGCCACCAGCAGAGATGTCGGGACAGGGTCCTCTGGGGCCAACGTCCTGACTTTC. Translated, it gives CATSRDVGTGSSGANVLTF.

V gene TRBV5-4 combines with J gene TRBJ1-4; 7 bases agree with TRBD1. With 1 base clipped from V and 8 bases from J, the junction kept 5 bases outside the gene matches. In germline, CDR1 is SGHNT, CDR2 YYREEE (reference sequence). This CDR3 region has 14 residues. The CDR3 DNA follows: TGTGCCAGCAGCTTGCTAGGGGGCGGGGAAAAACTGTTTTTT. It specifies CASSLLGGGEKLFF. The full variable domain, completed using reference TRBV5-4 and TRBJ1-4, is ETGVTQSPTHLIKTRGQQVTLRCSSQSGHNTVSWYQQALGQGPQFIFQYYREEENGRGNFPPRFSGLQFPNYSSELNVNALELDDSALYLCASSLLGGGEKLFFGSGTQLSVL.

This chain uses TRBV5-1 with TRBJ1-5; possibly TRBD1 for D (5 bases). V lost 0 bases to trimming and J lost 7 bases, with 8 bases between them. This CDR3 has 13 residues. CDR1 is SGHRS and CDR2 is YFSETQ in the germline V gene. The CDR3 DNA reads TGCGCCAGCAGCTTGGAAGGGGAACAGCCCCAGCATTTT. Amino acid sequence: CASSLEGEQPQHF.

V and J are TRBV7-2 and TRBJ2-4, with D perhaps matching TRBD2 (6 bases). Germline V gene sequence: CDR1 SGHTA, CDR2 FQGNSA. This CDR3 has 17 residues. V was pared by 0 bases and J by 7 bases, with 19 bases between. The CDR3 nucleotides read TGTGCCAGCAGCTTAGCCCCGCGGCGGGGCCGGGGGAACATTCAGTACTTC. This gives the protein CASSLAPRRGRGNIQYF.

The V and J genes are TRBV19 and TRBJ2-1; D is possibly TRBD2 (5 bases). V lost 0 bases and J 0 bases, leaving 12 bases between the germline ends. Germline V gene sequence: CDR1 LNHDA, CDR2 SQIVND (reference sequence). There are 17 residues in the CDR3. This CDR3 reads CASSIDPSRASYNEQFF. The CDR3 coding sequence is TGTGCCAGTAGTATAGACCCGTCGCGGGCCTCCTACAATGAGCAGTTCTTC.

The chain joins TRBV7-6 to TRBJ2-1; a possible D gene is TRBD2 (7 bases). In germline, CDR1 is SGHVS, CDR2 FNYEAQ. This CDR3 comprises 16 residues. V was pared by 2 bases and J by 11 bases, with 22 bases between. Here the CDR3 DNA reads TGTGCCAGCAGCTTACATCCGGGGGGCGCCTACACTAAGCAGTTCTTC. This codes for CASSLHPGGAYTKQFF.

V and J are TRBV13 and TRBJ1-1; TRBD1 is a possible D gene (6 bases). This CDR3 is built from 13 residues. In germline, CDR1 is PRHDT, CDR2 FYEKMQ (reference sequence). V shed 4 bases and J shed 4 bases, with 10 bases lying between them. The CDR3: CASSYREGTEAFF. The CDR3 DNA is TGTGCCAGCAGCTACAGGGAGGGCACTGAAGCTTTCTTT.

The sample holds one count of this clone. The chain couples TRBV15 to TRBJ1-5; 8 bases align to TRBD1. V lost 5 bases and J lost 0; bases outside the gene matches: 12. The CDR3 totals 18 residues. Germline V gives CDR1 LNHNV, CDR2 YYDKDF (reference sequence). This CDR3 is CATSGRQGRGYSNQPQHF. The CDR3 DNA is TGTGCCACCAGCGGACGACAGGGGAGGGGGTATAGCAATCAGCCCCAGCATTTT.

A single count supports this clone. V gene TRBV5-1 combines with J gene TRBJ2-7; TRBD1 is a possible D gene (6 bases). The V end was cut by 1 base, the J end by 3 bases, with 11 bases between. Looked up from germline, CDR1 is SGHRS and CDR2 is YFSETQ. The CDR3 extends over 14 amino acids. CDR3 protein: CASSLSQGFYEQYV. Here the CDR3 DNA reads TGCGCCAGCAGCTTGAGTCAGGGGTTCTACGAGCAGTACGTC.

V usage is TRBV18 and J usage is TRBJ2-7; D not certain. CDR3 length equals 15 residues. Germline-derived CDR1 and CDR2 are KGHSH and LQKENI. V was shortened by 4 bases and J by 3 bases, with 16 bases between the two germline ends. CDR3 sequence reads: CASSLQVGPNYEQYF. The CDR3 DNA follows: TGTGCCAGCTCACTCCAAGTTGGCCCCAACTACGAGCAGTACTTC.

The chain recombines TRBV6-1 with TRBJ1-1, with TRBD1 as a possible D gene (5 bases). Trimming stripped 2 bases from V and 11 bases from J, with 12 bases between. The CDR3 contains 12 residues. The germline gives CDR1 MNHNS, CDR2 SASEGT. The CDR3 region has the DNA TGTGCCAGCAGTGAACGGGGGTTCGCGGCTTTCTTT. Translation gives CASSERGFAAFF.

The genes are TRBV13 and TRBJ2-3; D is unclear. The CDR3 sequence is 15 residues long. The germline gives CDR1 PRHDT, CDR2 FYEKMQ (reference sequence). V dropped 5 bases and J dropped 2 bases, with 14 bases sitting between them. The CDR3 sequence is CASSRTSFNTDTQYF. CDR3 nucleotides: TGTGCCAGCAGCCGCACTTCCTTTAACACAGATACGCAGTATTTT.

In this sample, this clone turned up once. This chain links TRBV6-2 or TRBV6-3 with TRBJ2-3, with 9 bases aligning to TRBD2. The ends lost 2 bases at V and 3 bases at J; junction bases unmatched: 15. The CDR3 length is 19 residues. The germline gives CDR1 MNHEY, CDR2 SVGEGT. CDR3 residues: CASSYPTSGLPKKTDTQYF. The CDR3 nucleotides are TGTGCCAGCAGTTACCCAACTAGCGGGCTCCCTAAGAAAACAGATACGCAGTATTTT.

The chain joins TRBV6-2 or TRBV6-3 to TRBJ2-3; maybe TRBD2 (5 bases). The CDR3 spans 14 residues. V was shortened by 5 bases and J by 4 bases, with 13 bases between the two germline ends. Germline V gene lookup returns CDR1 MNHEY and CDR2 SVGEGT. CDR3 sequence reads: CASSPIGGSDTQYF. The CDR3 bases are TGTGCCAGCAGTCCAATCGGAGGCTCAGATACGCAGTATTTT.

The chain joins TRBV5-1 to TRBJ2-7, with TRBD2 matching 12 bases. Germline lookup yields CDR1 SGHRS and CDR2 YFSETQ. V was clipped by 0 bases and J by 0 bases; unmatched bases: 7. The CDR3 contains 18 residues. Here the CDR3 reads CASSLVGTSGPSSYEQYF. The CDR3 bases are TGCGCCAGCAGCTTGGTGGGGACTAGCGGGCCCAGCTCCTACGAGCAGTACTTC.

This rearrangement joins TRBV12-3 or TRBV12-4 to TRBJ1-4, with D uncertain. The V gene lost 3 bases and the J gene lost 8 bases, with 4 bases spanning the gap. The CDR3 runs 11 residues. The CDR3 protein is CASSFEEKLFF. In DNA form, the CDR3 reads TGTGCCAGCAGTTTTGAGGAAAAACTGTTTTTT.

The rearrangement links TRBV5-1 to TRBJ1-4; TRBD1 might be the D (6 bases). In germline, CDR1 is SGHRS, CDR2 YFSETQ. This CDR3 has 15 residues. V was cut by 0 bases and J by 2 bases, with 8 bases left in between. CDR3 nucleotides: TGCGCCAGCAGCTTGGGTGGACAGACTAATGAAAAACTGTTTTTT. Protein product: CASSLGGQTNEKLFF.

The CDR3 sequence: CASSRRTGGPSTGELFF. DNA for the CDR3: TGTGCCAGCAGCCGCAGGACGGGGGGGCCCAGCACCGGGGAGCTGTTTTTT. The rearrangement joins TRBV5-4 to TRBJ2-2; the match to TRBD2 covers 8 bases. The V and J ends lost 4 bases and 4 bases, in that order; junction bases with no gene match: 12. This CDR3 region has 17 residues. Germline CDR1 reads SGHNT; CDR2 reads YYREEE (reference sequence).

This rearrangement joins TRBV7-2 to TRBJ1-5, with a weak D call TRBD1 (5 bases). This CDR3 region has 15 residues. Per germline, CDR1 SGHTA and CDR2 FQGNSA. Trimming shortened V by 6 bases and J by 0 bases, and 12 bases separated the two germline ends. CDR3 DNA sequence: TGTGCCAGCAGGCCAGGGATTTATAGCAATCAGCCCCAGCATTTT. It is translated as CASRPGIYSNQPQHF.

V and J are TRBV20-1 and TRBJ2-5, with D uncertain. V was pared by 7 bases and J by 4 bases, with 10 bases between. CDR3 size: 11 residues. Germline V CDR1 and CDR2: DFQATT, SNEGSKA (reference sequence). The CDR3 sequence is CSVLLRETQYF. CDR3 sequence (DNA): TGCAGTGTTCTCCTCCGAGAGACCCAGTACTTC.